Detailed here is one T cell receptor (beta chain). This entry belongs to a study of OX40 agonist ivuxolimab in advanced cancers. Generated by immunoSEQ multiplex PCR, the TCRdb table keeps only in-frame clones and is missing some. The sample lists 100,000 to 150,000 clones, around 90% seen once, with roughly 0.8% in the top ten. Trimming removed 1 base from V and 0 bases from J, with 10 bases in between. This CDR3 comprises 15 residues. CDR1 SGHRS and CDR2 YFSETQ come from the germline V gene. This specimen was CD4+ or CD8+ T cells sorted from blood, taken in a trial of the OX40 agonist ivuxolimab. The sequence came from an adult with an advanced solid tumor such as melanoma, head and neck, liver or kidney cancer. The gene calls are TRBV5-1 and TRBJ1-1, with D unresolved. CDR3 in DNA: TGCGCCAGCAGCTTGAGTCGGACGGTGAACACTGAAGCTTTCTTT. Translating it yields CASSLSRTVNTEAFF.